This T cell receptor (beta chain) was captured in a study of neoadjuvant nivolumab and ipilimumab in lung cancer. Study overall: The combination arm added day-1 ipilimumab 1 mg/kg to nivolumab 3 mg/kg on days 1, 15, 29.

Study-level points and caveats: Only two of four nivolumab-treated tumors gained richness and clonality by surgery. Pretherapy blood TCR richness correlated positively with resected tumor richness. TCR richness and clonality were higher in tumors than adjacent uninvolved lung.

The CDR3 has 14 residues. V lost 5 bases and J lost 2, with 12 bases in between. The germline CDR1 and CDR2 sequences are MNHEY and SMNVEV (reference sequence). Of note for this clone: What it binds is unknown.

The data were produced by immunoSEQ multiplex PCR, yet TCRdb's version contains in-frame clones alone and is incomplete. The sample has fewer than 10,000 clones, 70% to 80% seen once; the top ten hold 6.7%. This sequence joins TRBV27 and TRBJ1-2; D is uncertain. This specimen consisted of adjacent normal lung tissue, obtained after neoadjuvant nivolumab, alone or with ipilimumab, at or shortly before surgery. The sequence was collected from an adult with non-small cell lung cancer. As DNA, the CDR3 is TGTGCCAGCAGTCCCGCCGGGCAGAACTATGGCTACACCTTC. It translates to CASSPAGQNYGYTF.